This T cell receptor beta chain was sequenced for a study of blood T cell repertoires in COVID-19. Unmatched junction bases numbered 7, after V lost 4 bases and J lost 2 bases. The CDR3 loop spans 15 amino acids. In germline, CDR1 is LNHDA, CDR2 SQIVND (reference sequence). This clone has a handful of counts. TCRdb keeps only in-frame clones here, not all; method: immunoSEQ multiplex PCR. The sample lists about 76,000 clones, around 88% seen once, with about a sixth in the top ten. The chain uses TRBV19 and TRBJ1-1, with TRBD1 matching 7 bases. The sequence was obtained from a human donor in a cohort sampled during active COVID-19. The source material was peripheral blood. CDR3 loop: CASSTTGGGNTEAFF. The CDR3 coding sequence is TGTGCCAGTAGTACCACAGGAGGGGGCAACACTGAAGCTTTCTTT.